This record looks at one T cell receptor (beta chain) sequence and its context. This sample stems from a study of blood T cell repertoires in COVID-19. Overall study context: COVID-19 samples collected from the United States, Italy and Spain covered acute and convalescent phases. Sources were T cells, B-cell-depleted T cells, or PBMCs; the material itself was cDNA or gDNA.

Authors' analysis steps: Reference gene primers were amplified, and this amplification served to estimate nucleated cell counts. TCRdb's copy holds only in-frame clones and misses some; the assay was immunoSEQ multiplex PCR. D and trimming come from the DNA, and the V and J calls and clone size come from that table. This sample yields over 150,000 clones, of which roughly 83% are seen a single time; roughly an eighth belongs to the top ten. V was shortened by 2 bases and J by 2 bases, with 6 bases between the two germline ends. The CDR3 contains 13 residues. From germline, CDR1 is LGHDT and CDR2 YNNKEL (reference sequence).

This sequence was found in a young man with active or convalescent COVID-19. The rearrangement joins TRBV3-1 (or the pseudogene TRBV3-2) to TRBJ1-2; D gene uncertain. Source material: peripheral blood. The CDR3 bases are TGTGCCAGCAGCCAACCGGGGAACTATGGCTACACCTTC. This encodes CASSQPGNYGYTF.